The sequence of this TCR beta chain was determined in a study of blood T cell repertoires in COVID-19 (dated by TCRdb to 2018 to 2020). Concerning the study at large: The collaborator samples originated in the United States, Italy and Spain and spanned the acute and convalescent phases of COVID-19. HLA class I and class II types, where available, came from metadata supplied by the sample provider rather than from assay-based typing. Subjects who had been exposed to COVID-19, were actively infected with it, or had recovered from it provided the deeply sampled blood TCRbeta repertoires that made up the dataset. The material from the prospective study consisted of cDNA or gDNA derived from T cells, B-cell-depleted T cells, or PBMCs. A de-identified subject ID, COVID-19 status, age in years and sex were almost always included in the sample metadata. The repertoires were made available in a free public database intended to serve as a resource for research on the immune response to SARS-CoV-2. The samples were drawn from two sources: the first 160 participants of the ongoing ImmuneRACE study, and 1,200 or so subjects contributed by 6 global collaborators. What the research found in general, with its limitations: The amount of clinical and demographic metadata varied by source and participant and was provided uncurated.

Here V drops 1 base and J drops 8 bases, and the junction holds 3 bases not matched to any gene. Reading the germline V gene gives CDR1 SGHDN and CDR2 FVKESK. The CDR3 numbers 14 residues from cysteine through phenylalanine. CDR3 DNA only is kept here, 42 bases in frame from base 1. This clone was seen only a few times. The antigen this receptor binds is unknown. It has no much larger one-base neighbor in the sample; base qualities were not kept. At one collaborating source in Seattle, patients were enrolled during active infection and were followed longitudinally through the course of disease. Each collaborating institution followed its own protocols to collect whole blood in K2EDTA tubes. Collaborator samples were shipped for TCRbeta analysis as frozen whole blood, isolated PBMCs, or DNA extracted from either sample type. TCRbeta CDR3 regions were amplified from genomic DNA by means of the immunoSEQ Assay, a bias-controlled multiplex PCR. The study's processing was this. Within the assay, amplification of reference gene primers was used to estimate how many nucleated cells each sample contained. Sequence reads were collapsed and filtered to measure the absolute abundance of every unique TCRbeta CDR3 rearrangement. For each sample, productive Simpson clonality was calculated as the square root of Simpson's diversity index across productive rearrangements. As stored in TCRdb, this immuneACCESS dataset retains in-frame rearrangements with V and J assigned. A fraction of the clones does not appear; measured against another copy, unresolved V genes explain less than half of the discrepancy, and the remainder lacks a known reason. The V and J calls and clone size are taken from that table; D and trimming were inferred from the DNA. This sample gives some 140,000 clones in total; roughly 88% of them show up just once. The top ten constitute 0.6% to 0.65% of the sample.

The chain joins TRBV14 to TRBJ1-3; 9 central bases correspond to TRBD1. The source material was peripheral blood. This TCR came from a man in his sixties with COVID-19, enrolled during active disease. CDR3 region: CASSQAQGAYTIYF. The DNA is TGTGCCAGCAGCCAAGCACAGGGGGCCTACACCATATATTTT.